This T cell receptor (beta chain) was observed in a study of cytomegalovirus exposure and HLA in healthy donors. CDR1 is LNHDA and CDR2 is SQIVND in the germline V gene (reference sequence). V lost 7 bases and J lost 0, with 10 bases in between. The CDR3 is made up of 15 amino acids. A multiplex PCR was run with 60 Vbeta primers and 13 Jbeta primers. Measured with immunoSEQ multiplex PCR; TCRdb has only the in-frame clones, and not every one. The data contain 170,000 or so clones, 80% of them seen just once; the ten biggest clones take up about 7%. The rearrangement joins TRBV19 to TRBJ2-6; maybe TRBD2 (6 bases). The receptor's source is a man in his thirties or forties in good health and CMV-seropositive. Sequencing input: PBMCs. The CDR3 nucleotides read TGTGCCAGTACCCTCGGGGGCTCTGGGGCCAACGTCCTGACTTTC. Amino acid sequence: CASTLGGSGANVLTF.